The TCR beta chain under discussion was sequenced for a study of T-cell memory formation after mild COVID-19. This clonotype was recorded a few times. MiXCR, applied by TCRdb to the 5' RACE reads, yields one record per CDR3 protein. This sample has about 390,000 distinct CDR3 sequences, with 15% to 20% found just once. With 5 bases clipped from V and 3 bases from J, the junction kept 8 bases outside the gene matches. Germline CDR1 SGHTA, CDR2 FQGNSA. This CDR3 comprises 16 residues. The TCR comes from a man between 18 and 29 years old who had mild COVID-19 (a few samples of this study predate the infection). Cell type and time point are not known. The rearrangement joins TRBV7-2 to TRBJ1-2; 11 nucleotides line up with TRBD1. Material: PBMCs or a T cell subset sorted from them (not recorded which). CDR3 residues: CASSDQDRGRDYGYTF. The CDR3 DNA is TGTGCCAGCAGCGACCAGGACAGGGGGCGAGACTATGGCTACACCTTC. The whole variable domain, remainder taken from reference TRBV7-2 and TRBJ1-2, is GAGVSQSPSNKVTEKGKDVELRCDPISGHTALYWYRQSLGQGLEFLIYFQGNSAPDKSGLPSDRFSAERTGGSVSTLTIQRTQQEDSAVYLCASSDQDRGRDYGYTFGSGTRLTVV.